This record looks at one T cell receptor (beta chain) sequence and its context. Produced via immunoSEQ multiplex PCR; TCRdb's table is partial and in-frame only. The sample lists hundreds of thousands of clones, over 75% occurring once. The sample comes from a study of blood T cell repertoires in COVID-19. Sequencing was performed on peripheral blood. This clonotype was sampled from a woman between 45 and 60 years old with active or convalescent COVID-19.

The CDR3 is CASSLMAFQHF. CDR3 nucleotide sequence: TGTGCCAGCAGTCTCATGGCCTTCCAGCATTTT. V is TRBV2 and J is TRBJ1-5; D ambiguous. The CDR3 covers 11 residues. The ends were cut back, 5 bases at V and 12 bases at J, with 11 bases in the middle. Germline assignment: CDR1 SNHLY and CDR2 FYNNEI.